One sample yielded the 20 T cell receptor beta chains listed below, sequenced in a study of blood T cells in healthy people across ages. A second roughly 6 to 12 cycle PCR used barcoded and J-beta primers. TCRdb called the 5' RACE reads again in MiXCR, with one record for every CDR3 protein. This sample has roughly 500,000 distinct CDR3 sequences, with roughly 29% found just once. Sequencing used blood. Receptors were obtained from a woman between 70 and 85 years old in good health.

In this sample, this clonotype turned up a few times. This chain's CDR3 is CAISEGPRDRQFF. The CDR3 nucleotides are TGTGCCATCAGTGAGGGGCCGAGGGATCGGCAGTTCTTC. The J gene is TRBJ2-5, the V gene TRBV10-3; D might be TRBD2 (5 bases). The J call may be mistaken, given a closer DNA end match to TRBJ2-1. CDR1 is ENHRY and CDR2 is SYGVKD in the germline V gene. The CDR3 loop spans 13 amino acids.

The chain recombines TRBV28 with TRBJ2-1, with D perhaps TRBD1 or TRBD2 (5 bases each). CDR3 length: 13 amino acids. Trimming removed 3 bases from V and 6 bases from J, with 9 bases in between. CDR1 is MDHEN and CDR2 is SYDVKM in the germline V gene. CDR3 sequence reads: CASSFGTPNEQFF. The CDR3, as DNA: TGTGCCAGCAGTTTCGGGACGCCCAATGAGCAGTTCTTC. The entire variable domain, with the rest obtained from reference TRBV28 and TRBJ2-1, is as follows: DVKVTQSSRYLVKRTGEKVFLECVQDMDHENMFWYRQDPGLGLRLIYFSYDVKMKEKGDIPEGYSVSREKKERFSLILESASTNQTSMYLCASSFGTPNEQFFGPGTRLTVL.

The rearrangement uses TRBV3-1 and TRBJ2-1; 8 bases align to TRBD2. This CDR3 has 15 residues. The J segment lost 5 bases and the V segment lost 1 base, leaving 4 bases of the junction unmatched. Germline V gene data show CDR1 as LGHDT and CDR2 as YNNKEL (reference sequence). CDR3 in DNA: TGTGCCAGCAGCCAAGCCGGGACTAGGAACAATGAGCAGTTCTTC. As protein: CASSQAGTRNNEQFF.

The J gene is TRBJ2-1, the V gene TRBV5-1; TRBD2 matches 8 bases. This CDR3 comprises 16 residues. CDR1 and CDR2 (germline): SGHRS, YFSETQ. After removal of 4 bases from V and 7 bases from J, the junction contained 13 bases not matched to a gene. The CDR3 spells CASSGSGGVIMNEQFF. The CDR3 DNA reads TGCGCCAGCAGCGGCTCCGGGGGGGTCATAATGAATGAGCAGTTCTTC. Full variable domain (outside the CDR3, taken from reference TRBV5-1 and TRBJ2-1): KAGVTQTPRYLIKTRGQQVTLSCSPISGHRSVSWYQQTPGQGLQFLFEYFSETQRNKGNFPGRFSGRQFSNSRSEMNVSTLELGDSALYLCASSGSGGVIMNEQFFGPGTRLTVL.

The chain uses TRBV14 and TRBJ2-5; D is possibly TRBD2 (7 bases). V lost 0 bases and J lost 4, with 18 bases in between. The CDR3 contains 17 residues. Germline V lookup: CDR1 SGHDN, CDR2 FVKESK. CDR3 region: CASSQDYFEGGRETQYF. DNA of the CDR3: TGTGCCAGCAGCCAAGATTACTTCGAGGGGGGGCGAGAGACCCAGTACTTC.

The count of this clonotype is one. The rearrangement links TRBV6-2 or TRBV6-3 to TRBJ2-2; 9 positions match TRBD2. Germline trimming cut 6 bases from V and 0 bases from J; bases unmatched to any gene: 17. In germline, CDR1 is MNHEY, CDR2 SVGEGT. This CDR3 has 20 amino acids. As DNA, the CDR3 is TGTGCCAGCAGACCTTGGGTTGCTAGCGGGACTCTCGCGAACACCGGGGAGCTGTTTTTT. This gives the protein CASRPWVASGTLANTGELFF.

The rearrangement uses TRBV5-1 and TRBJ1-1; perhaps TRBD1 as D (5 bases). Deletions cut 2 bases from V and 0 bases from J, with 14 bases between. Germline values: CDR1 SGHRS, CDR2 YFSETQ. The CDR3 covers 16 residues. CDR3 in DNA: TGCGCCAGCAGCTTCCAAGGGGCGCAGGTGAACACTGAAGCTTTCTTT. Translating gives CASSFQGAQVNTEAFF. Using reference TRBV5-1 and TRBJ1-1 for the parts outside the CDR3, the full variable domain is KAGVTQTPRYLIKTRGQQVTLSCSPISGHRSVSWYQQTPGQGLQFLFEYFSETQRNKGNFPGRFSGRQFSNSRSEMNVSTLELGDSALYLCASSFQGAQVNTEAFFGQGTRLTVV.

CDR3 DNA: TGTGCCAGTAGTCCCTTGGGGAGTAGCTATGGCTACACCTTC. It encodes CASSPLGSSYGYTF. V usage is TRBV19 and J usage is TRBJ1-2; no reliable D call. CDR1 LNHDA and CDR2 SQIVND come from the germline V gene (reference sequence). CDR3 length equals 14 residues. Trimming removed 5 bases at V and 4 bases at J, with 14 bases between.

This chain uses TRBV25-1 with TRBJ1-3; perhaps TRBD1 as D (5 bases). The ends were cut back, 3 bases at V and 0 bases at J, with 9 bases in the middle. Germline CDR1 MGHDK, CDR2 SYGVNS. The CDR3 totals 15 residues. The CDR3 reads CASSEGRVSGNTIYF. The CDR3 nucleotides read TGTGCCAGCAGTGAGGGCAGGGTCTCTGGAAACACCATATATTTT.

This clonotype has a handful of counts. Germline is not matched at one junction end, which may reflect a read error. V usage is TRBV12-3 or TRBV12-4 and J usage is TRBJ2-5; TRBD1 agrees at 7 bases. This CDR3 contains 13 residues. Here the CDR3 reads CASSLQLGTEELF. The CDR3 DNA sequence: TGTGCCAGCAGTTTGCAGCTCGGGACAGAAGAGCTCTTC.

The V call is TRBV6-2 or TRBV6-3, the J call TRBJ2-1, with D perhaps given as TRBD1 or TRBD2 (6 bases each). Germline-derived CDR1 and CDR2 are MNHEY and SVGEGT. The CDR3 has 16 residues. V lost 0 bases and J 4 bases, leaving 13 bases between the germline ends. CDR3 sequence reads: CASSYSRGRGYNEQFF. In DNA form, the CDR3 reads TGTGCCAGCAGTTACTCTCGGGGGCGCGGGTACAATGAGCAGTTCTTC.

This clonotype was picked up a small number of times. The chain combines TRBV5-1 with TRBJ1-2; no definite D call. CDR3 size: 14 residues. With 0 bases removed from V and 3 bases from J, the gap between germline ends came to 9 bases. Germline V gene data show CDR1 as SGHRS and CDR2 as YFSETQ. In nucleotides, the CDR3 is TGCGCCAGCAGCTTGGAAAGGGAGTACTATGGCTACACCTTC. Amino acids: CASSLEREYYGYTF.

This chain joins TRBV5-6 and TRBJ2-3; D ambiguous. The CDR3 extends over 11 amino acids. V was cut by 0 bases and J by 8 bases, with 4 bases left in between. CDR1 and CDR2 (germline): SGHDT, YYEEEE. CDR3 sequence reads: CASSLGATQYF. For the CDR3, the DNA is TGTGCCAGCAGCTTGGGGGCTACGCAGTATTTT. The full variable domain, in which reference TRBV5-6 and TRBJ2-3 provide the parts outside the CDR3, is DAGVTQSPTHLIKTRGQQVTLRCSPKSGHDTVSWYQQALGQGPQFIFQYYEEEERQRGNFPDRFSGHQFPNYSSELNVNALLLGDSALYLCASSLGATQYFGPGTRLTVL.

The chain employs TRBV5-1 and TRBJ1-2; D gene uncertain. From germline, CDR1 is SGHRS and CDR2 YFSETQ. Deletions cut 0 bases from V and 0 bases from J, with 9 bases between. CDR3 size: 15 residues. Here the CDR3 DNA reads TGCGCCAGCAGCTTGGTCGACACCTCTAACTATGGCTACACCTTC. It translates to CASSLVDTSNYGYTF.

This clonotype occurred a few times. The genes are TRBV5-6 and TRBJ1-4; tentatively, D is TRBD1 (5 bases). The V gene's germline CDR1 is SGHDT and CDR2 YYEEEE. Trimming took 4 bases from V and 9 from J, leaving 13 bases between them. There are 13 residues in the CDR3. The CDR3 spells CASSGTPFQKLFF. DNA of the CDR3: TGTGCCAGCAGCGGGACCCCTTTTCAAAAACTGTTTTTT.

This clonotype has a handful of counts. The rearrangement uses TRBV9 and TRBJ1-2, with 7 bases identical to TRBD1. J was trimmed by 12 bases and V by 4 bases; bases with no gene match: 6. The CDR3 contains 11 residues. Per germline, CDR1 SGDLS and CDR2 YYNGEE. The CDR3 DNA reads TGTGCCAGCAGCCCAGGGGGAAGGGACACCTTC. This sequence encodes CASSPGGRDTF.

The chain couples TRBV6-5 to TRBJ2-4; a possible D gene is TRBD2 (7 bases). The length of the CDR3 is 17 residues. Between the trimmed V and J ends, which lost 6 bases and 0 bases, there was a span of 18 bases. CDR1 and CDR2 (germline): MNHEY, SVGAGI. The CDR3 DNA follows: TGTGCCAGCAGCCGCGTGGCGGGGGCATCAGCCAAAAACATTCAGTACTTC. Protein sequence: CASSRVAGASAKNIQYF.

The chain employs TRBV7-2 and TRBJ1-1; D is ambiguous. The CDR3 is 14 amino acids. Looked up from germline, CDR1 is SGHTA and CDR2 is FQGNSA. Trimming took off 3 bases at V and 4 bases at J, with 12 bases between the two ends. The CDR3 region has the DNA TGTGCCAGCAGCTTTGTTGGATGGGGCACTGAAGCTTTCTTT. It translates to CASSFVGWGTEAFF.

This chain joins TRBV7-2 and TRBJ2-5; D is unresolved. In germline, CDR1 is SGHTA, CDR2 FQGNSA. The CDR3 loop spans 14 amino acids. The ends were cut back, 3 bases at V and 5 bases at J, with 13 bases in the middle. The CDR3 protein is CASSFKTSVETQYF. CDR3 DNA sequence: TGTGCCAGCAGCTTTAAAACGTCGGTGGAGACCCAGTACTTC.

This clonotype was counted a few times. The chain employs TRBV9 and TRBJ1-3; D gene uncertain. The ends were cut back, 3 bases at V and 5 bases at J, with 9 bases in the middle. Germline lookup yields CDR1 SGDLS and CDR2 YYNGEE. CDR3 length: 13 amino acids. This chain's CDR3 is CASSANDRNTIYF. The CDR3 DNA sequence: TGTGCCAGCAGCGCGAATGACAGAAACACCATATATTTT.